This T cell receptor beta chain was sequenced during a study of blood T cells in healthy people across ages. Study-level points and caveats: Strong correlation linked observed beta diversity and percent naive T cells. Relative to aged donors, long-lived donors carried more naive CD4+ cells and displayed higher diversity. Roughly linearly, TCR beta diversity per million T cells fell as age increased.

PCR was performed a second time for about 7 to 12 cycles using a sample-barcoded 5' primer and a J-beta primer mix. No fewer than 3 million CDR3-containing paired-end reads came from each sample. MiXCR, run by TCRdb on the 5' RACE reads, gives a single entry per CDR3 protein. The table has hundreds of thousands of distinct CDR3 sequences, 50% to 65% seen once. Comments on this clonotype: Its matching antigen is unknown.

CDR3 length: 15 residues. V lost 7 bases, J lost 5 bases, and 21 bases lay in between. CDR1 is SNHLY and CDR2 is FYNNEI in the germline V gene. The sequenced material came from blood. The chain employs TRBV2 and TRBJ2-7; D assignment may be TRBD1 or TRBD2 (6 bases each). The sequence was obtained from an elderly man in good health. The CDR3 spells CASKHGADGGHEQYF. In DNA form, the CDR3 reads TGTGCCAGCAAGCATGGTGCCGACGGGGGCCACGAGCAGTACTTC.